The next 21 T cell receptor beta chains were all read from a single sample in a study of molecular identifiers for immune sequencing clone quantification. TCRdb itself ran the PCR reads through MiXCR, one entry per CDR3 protein. The table has hundreds of thousands of distinct CDR3 sequences, 20% seen once. What was sequenced was naive CD8+ T cells from blood, with Jurkat cell RNA spiked in. Subset in this sample: FACS-sorted CD8+CD4-CCR7+CD45RA+ naive T cells. The receptors derive from a human donor in good health. Some libraries in this study had Jurkat cell RNA spiked in.

There are many counts of this clonotype. The J gene is TRBJ1-1, the V gene TRBV9, with a tentative D call TRBD1 (5 bases). CDR3 length equals 14 residues. Germline CDR1 and CDR2: SGDLS and YYNGEE. Trimming shortened V by 1 base and J by 8 bases, and 15 bases separated the two germline ends. The CDR3 coding sequence is TGTGCCAGCAGCGTACTCAGGGAAGTAACAGAAGCTTTCTTT. This translates into CASSVLREVTEAFF.

This clonotype was recorded once. A clone one base away is much larger, so this may be a read error. The chain links TRBV12-3 or TRBV12-4 to TRBJ1-6; no clear D. The CDR3 has 14 residues. V lost 5 bases and J lost 10, with 15 bases in between. The CDR3 region is CASSLPGPGSPLHF. The CDR3 region has the DNA TGTGCCAGCAGTCTCCCTGGCCCCGGGTCACCCCTCCACTTT.

This clonotype was observed once. The chain is built from TRBV29-1 and TRBJ2-5; 9 nucleotides line up with TRBD2. After removal of 3 bases from V and 9 bases from J, the junction contained 14 bases not matched to a gene. This CDR3 has 15 residues. Germline CDR1 SQVTM, CDR2 ANQGSEA. The CDR3 spells CSVEGARQQREAQYF. CDR3 sequence (DNA): TGCAGCGTTGAGGGGGCTAGGCAACAGCGGGAGGCCCAGTACTTC.

The rearrangement uses TRBV29-1 and TRBJ2-3; no firm D call. The V end lost 4 bases, the J end lost 6 bases, and 11 bases lay between the germline ends. CDR3 length equals 12 residues. The germline V gene has CDR1 SQVTM and CDR2 ANQGSEA. CDR3 in amino acids: CSVVGYGDTQYF. The CDR3, as DNA: TGCAGCGTTGTGGGCTATGGGGATACGCAGTATTTT.

In this sample, this clonotype turned up many times. This chain joins TRBV28 and TRBJ2-7; weak D call: TRBD1 (5 bases). The CDR3 loop spans 13 amino acids. The germline CDR1 and CDR2 sequences are MDHEN and SYDVKM. V shed 6 bases and J shed 6 bases, with 15 bases lying between them. This CDR3 is CASSFTDRSEQYF. In DNA, the CDR3 is TGTGCCAGCAGCTTTACTGACAGATCCGAGCAGTACTTC.

This clonotype was observed at least ten times. The chain has TRBV19 and TRBJ2-7; D might be TRBD1 or TRBD2, each matching 5 bases. This CDR3 has 14 residues. V was pared by 3 bases and J by 6 bases, with 15 bases between. Germline V gene sequence: CDR1 LNHDA, CDR2 SQIVND (reference sequence). CDR3 nucleotides: TGTGCCAGTAGTATCGGGGCAGGAAGAAGCGAGCAGTACTTC. This sequence encodes CASSIGAGRSEQYF.

This clonotype was seen more than once but under ten times. The V gene is TRBV7-9, the J gene TRBJ2-7, with 8 bases aligning to TRBD1. Trimming removed 0 bases from V and 0 bases from J; junction bases left unmatched: 4. The germline V gene encodes CDR1 SEHNR and CDR2 FQNEAQ (reference sequence). The CDR3 has 16 residues. This CDR3 is CASSLAPQGGSYEQYF. CDR3 nucleotides: TGTGCCAGCAGCTTAGCCCCACAGGGGGGCTCCTACGAGCAGTACTTC. The full variable domain, with the rest looked up from reference TRBV7-9 and TRBJ2-7, is DTGVSQNPRHKITKRGQNVTFRCDPISEHNRLYWYRQTLGQGPEFLTYFQNEAQLEKSRLLSDRFSAERPKGSFSTLEIQRTEQGDSAMYLCASSLAPQGGSYEQYFGPGTRLTVT.

This clonotype was counted many times. V is TRBV5-6 and J is TRBJ2-7; 10 bases map to TRBD1. The CDR3 sequence is 14 residues long. CDR1 is SGHDT and CDR2 is YYEEEE in the germline V gene. The V gene end was trimmed by 4 bases and the J gene end by 5 bases; junction bases not matched to a gene: 6. The CDR3 sequence: CASSPGQGTDEQYF. In nucleotides, the CDR3 is TGTGCCAGCAGCCCGGGACAGGGGACCGACGAGCAGTACTTC.

This clonotype showed up many times. The genes are TRBV11-2 and TRBJ2-3; unclear D gene. Trimming took off 2 bases at V and 6 bases at J, with 12 bases between the two ends. Germline V lookup: CDR1 SGHAT, CDR2 FQNNGV. This CDR3 region has 14 residues. The CDR3 reads CASSLPFSTDTQYF. The DNA for the CDR3 is TGTGCCAGCAGCTTACCTTTCTCCACGGATACGCAGTATTTT.

As concerns this clonotype: A read error may produce the germline difference seen at one junction end. This chain connects TRBV12-3 or TRBV12-4 to TRBJ2-7; no clear D gene. This CDR3 is built from 13 residues. Here the CDR3 DNA reads TGTGCCAGCAGCCCGTTAGTAGACACTCGAATCCTCTTC. It yields the protein CASSPLVDTRILF.

This clonotype was seen ten or more times. The genes are TRBV28 and TRBJ2-2, with 11 bases matching TRBD1. This CDR3 is 16 amino acids long. V was clipped by 6 bases and J by 5 bases; unmatched bases: 8. Germline V gene data show CDR1 as MDHEN and CDR2 as SYDVKM. CDR3 DNA sequence: TGTGCCAGCAGCTATAGCCGGGACAGGGGGACCGGGGAGCTGTTTTTT. Its protein is CASSYSRDRGTGELFF.

On this clonotype itself: The junction and the germline gene differ at one end; a read error may be behind it. V is TRBV29-1 and J is TRBJ2-3; D unclear. CDR1 SQVTM and CDR2 ANQGSEA come from the germline V gene. This CDR3 has 11 residues. The DNA for the CDR3 is TGCAGCGCCCTGACCGCAGGTACGCGGTATTTT. Protein sequence: CSALTAGTRYF.

At least ten counts were recorded for this clonotype. The chain combines TRBV12-3 or TRBV12-4 with TRBJ2-3, with 7 nucleotides matching TRBD1. Unmatched junction bases numbered 7, after V lost 6 bases and J lost 1 base. The CDR3 runs 15 residues. CDR3 coding DNA: TGTGCCAGCAGGACGGGACAGAGACGCACAGATACGCAGTATTTT. It specifies CASRTGQRRTDTQYF.

This clonotype was found a few times. This chain joins TRBV12-3 or TRBV12-4 and TRBJ2-5; D perhaps matches TRBD2 (6 bases). The CDR3 is 16 residues long. The ends were cut back, 3 bases at V and 2 bases at J, with 16 bases in the middle. This CDR3 reads CASSLEVGGIQETQYF. CDR3 in DNA: TGTGCCAGCAGTTTGGAGGTAGGCGGGATTCAAGAGACCCAGTACTTC.

This clonotype was seen at least ten times. The V call is TRBV7-2, the J call TRBJ2-5; D gene ambiguous. The germline CDR1 and CDR2 sequences are SGHTA and FQGNSA. The CDR3 consists of 13 residues. V lost 7 bases, J lost 1 base, and 10 bases lay in between. The CDR3 region has the DNA TGTGCCAGCACCGACTGGGCCCAAGAGACCCAGTACTTC. It specifies CASTDWAQETQYF.

This chain connects TRBV4-2 to TRBJ2-7; D might be TRBD1 (6 bases). Germline V CDR1 and CDR2: LGHNA, YNFKEQ. The V end was cut by 2 bases, the J end by 5 bases, with 16 bases between. This CDR3 region has 15 residues. The chain's CDR3 is CASSQQTGYSDEQYF. CDR3 in DNA: TGTGCCAGCAGCCAACAAACAGGGTATTCTGACGAGCAGTACTTC.

For this clonotype: Given the absence of the conserved phenylalanine or tryptophan at the CDR3 end, a read error is likely. The rearrangement links TRBV30 to TRBJ2-3, with a weak D call TRBD2 (7 bases). The germline gives CDR1 GTSNPN, CDR2 SVGIG (reference sequence). Trimming removed 1 base at V and 3 bases at J, with 20 bases between. The CDR3 loop spans 17 amino acids. The CDR3 coding sequence is TGTGCCTGGAGTGGGTGGGGGGGGCCAACAAGGACAGATACGCAGTATTCT. It specifies CAWSGWGGPTRTDTQYS.

As concerns this clonotype: This may be a read error, as it is one base from a much larger clone. The chain recombines TRBV27 with TRBJ2-6, with D hard to call. CDR3 length: 15 amino acids. Germline-derived CDR1 and CDR2 are MNHEY and SMNVEV (reference sequence). CDR3 sequence reads: CANSLFDSGANVLTF. The CDR3 DNA sequence: TGTGCCAACAGTTTATTCGACTCTGGGGCCAACGTCCTGACTTTC.

This clonotype appeared a few times. A much bigger clone sits one base away, suggesting this may be a read error. The chain is built from TRBV6-5 and TRBJ2-5; D call uncertain. The CDR3 runs 13 residues. Germline V gene lookup returns CDR1 MNHEY and CDR2 SVGAGI. The CDR3 nucleotides are TGTGTCAGCAGAGACCAGCTCCAAGAGACCCAGTACTTC. Its protein is CVSRDQLQETQYF.

The sample holds many counts of this clonotype. The V gene is TRBV29-1, the J gene TRBJ2-1; 9 nucleotides agree with TRBD2. V was clipped by 4 bases and J by 4 bases; unmatched bases: 11. In germline, CDR1 is SQVTM, CDR2 ANQGSEA. This CDR3 is built from 16 residues. Here the CDR3 reads CSVAPRGLARYNEQFF. CDR3 bases: TGCAGCGTTGCCCCACGAGGACTAGCGAGATACAATGAGCAGTTCTTC.

This clonotype was counted only a few times. This sequence joins TRBV27 and TRBJ2-1, with TRBD2 matching over 12 bases. CDR1 is MNHEY and CDR2 is SMNVEV in the germline V gene (reference sequence). V was clipped by 4 bases and J by 6 bases; unmatched bases: 10. The CDR3 spans 17 residues. CDR3 sequence reads: CASSSRTSGILGNEQFF. The CDR3 bases are TGTGCCAGCAGTTCGAGGACTAGCGGGATATTGGGCAATGAGCAGTTCTTC.